This T cell receptor beta chain was retrieved from a study of cytomegalovirus exposure and HLA in healthy donors. Study-wide results and limits: Later on, an analysis found that several of the most significant clusters appeared to be linked to common viral pathogens, which included parvovirus B19. Analyzed later, most CMV-associated TCR beta chains appeared HLA-restricted. TCR beta V segments were, for the most part, productive about 90% or about 30% of the time in an earlier analysis.

With regard to this clone: Its antigen is currently unknown.

Germline V CDR1 and CDR2: ENHRY, SYGVKD. The length of the CDR3 is 13 residues. Between the trimmed V and J ends, which lost 2 bases and 4 bases, there was a span of 9 bases. The PCR was carried out with 60 Vbeta primers and 13 Jbeta primers. Generated by immunoSEQ multiplex PCR, the TCRdb table keeps only in-frame clones and is missing some. The table records 100,000 to 150,000 clones, over 9.5% of them present only once. The receptor comes from a woman aged 18-30 years in good health and CMV-seropositive. The genes are TRBV10-3 and TRBJ2-7; D unclear. Sequencing input: PBMCs. CDR3: CAISEPPSYEQYF. In DNA form, the CDR3 reads TGTGCCATCAGTGAGCCCCCTTCTTACGAGCAGTACTTC.